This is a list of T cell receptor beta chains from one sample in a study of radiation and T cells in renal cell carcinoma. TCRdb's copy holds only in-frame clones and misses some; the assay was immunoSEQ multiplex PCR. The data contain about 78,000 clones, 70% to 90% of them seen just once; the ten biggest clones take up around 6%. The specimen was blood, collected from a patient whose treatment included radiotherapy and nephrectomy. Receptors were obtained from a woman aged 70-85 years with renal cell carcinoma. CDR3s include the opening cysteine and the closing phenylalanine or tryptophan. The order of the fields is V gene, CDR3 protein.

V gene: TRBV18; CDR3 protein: CASSPSLGATEAFF
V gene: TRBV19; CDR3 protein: CASSIVGIIGELFF
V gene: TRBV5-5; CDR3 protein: CASRRGQGSEAFF
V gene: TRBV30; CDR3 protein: CAWRRGGGGELFF
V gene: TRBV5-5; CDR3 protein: CASSWDRGTSTDTQYF
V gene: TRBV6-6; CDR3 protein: CASSYSPGEQYF
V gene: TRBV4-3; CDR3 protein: CASSQAVGSNQPQHF
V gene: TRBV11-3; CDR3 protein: CASSAPPGRYEQYF
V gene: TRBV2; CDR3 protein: CASSERDRENEKLFF
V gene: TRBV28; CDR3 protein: CASSLLGQGLMNTEAFF
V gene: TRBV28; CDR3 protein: CASSLYAGGPYNEQFF
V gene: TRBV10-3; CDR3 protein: CAIAGTNPTDTQYF
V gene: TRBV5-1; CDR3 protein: CASSTSGGGGETQYF
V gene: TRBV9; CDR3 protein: CASSPDGSGANVLTF
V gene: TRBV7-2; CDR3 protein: CASSLGPSGVLSYEQYF
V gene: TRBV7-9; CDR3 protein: CASTSYTRGSSGANVLTF
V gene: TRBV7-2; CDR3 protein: CASSLSGSYPQEQFF
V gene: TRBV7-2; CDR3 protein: CASSARLGFSENIQYF
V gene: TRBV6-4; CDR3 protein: CASSDQPQLSRSTGELFF
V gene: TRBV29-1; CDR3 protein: CSVVVGGSTDTQYF
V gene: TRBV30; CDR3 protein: CAWSVRTRRKETQYF
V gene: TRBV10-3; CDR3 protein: CAISRSSYEQYF
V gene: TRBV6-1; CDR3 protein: CASSQGITEAFF
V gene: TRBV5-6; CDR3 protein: CASSLGQALTDTQYF
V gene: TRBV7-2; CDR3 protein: CASSLAEETQYF
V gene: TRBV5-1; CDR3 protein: CASSLAANGELFF
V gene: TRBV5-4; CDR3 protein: CASRLNPTNNSPLHF
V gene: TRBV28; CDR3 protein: CASSSTSSYEQYF
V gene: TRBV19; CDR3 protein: CASGRGNDYGYTF